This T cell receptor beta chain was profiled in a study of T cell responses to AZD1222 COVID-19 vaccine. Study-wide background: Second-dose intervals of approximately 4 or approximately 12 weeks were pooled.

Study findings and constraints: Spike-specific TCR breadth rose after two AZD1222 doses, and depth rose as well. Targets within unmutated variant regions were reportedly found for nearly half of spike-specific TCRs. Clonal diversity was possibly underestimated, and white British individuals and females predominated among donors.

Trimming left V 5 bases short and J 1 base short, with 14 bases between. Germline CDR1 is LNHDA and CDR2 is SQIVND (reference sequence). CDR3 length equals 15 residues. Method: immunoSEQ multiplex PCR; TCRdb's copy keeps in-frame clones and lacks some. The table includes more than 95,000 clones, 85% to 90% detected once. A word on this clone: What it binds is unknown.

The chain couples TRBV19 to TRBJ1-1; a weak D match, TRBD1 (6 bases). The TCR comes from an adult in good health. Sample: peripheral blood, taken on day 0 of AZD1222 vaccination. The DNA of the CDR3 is TGTGCCAGTAGTCGTGATCAACAGGGGAACACTGAAGCTTTCTTT. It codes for CASSRDQQGNTEAFF.